This T cell receptor (beta chain) derives from a study of shared clonotypes between healthy human individuals. Study findings and constraints: The small donor group covered limited genetic and exposure diversity.

The deep-level immunoSEQ assay was used. The data were produced by immunoSEQ multiplex PCR, yet TCRdb's version contains in-frame clones alone and is incomplete. Of millions of clones in the sample, approximately 94% were seen once. Naive-designated CD8 cells lacked CD45RO, were positively enriched for CCR7, and omitted terminally differentiated effector memory CD45RA+ cells. Healthy HIV-negative adults with no recent acute infections or vaccinations were recruited as donors. On this clone itself: The antigen is unknown.

With 3 bases clipped from V and 0 bases from J, the junction kept 5 bases outside the gene matches. Germline CDR1 and CDR2: MNHNS and SASEGT. The CDR3 covers 15 residues. The clonotype originates from a man aged 18 to 29 in good health. Some clones in this sample may be carry-over from other donors' samples. The chain carries TRBV6-1 and TRBJ2-7, with TRBD1 identical over 7 bases. The sequenced sample consisted of naive CD8+ T cells from PBMCs. CDR3 coding DNA: TGTGCCAGCAGTGATGGACAGGCCCCCTCCTACGAGCAGTACTTC. Its protein is CASSDGQAPSYEQYF.